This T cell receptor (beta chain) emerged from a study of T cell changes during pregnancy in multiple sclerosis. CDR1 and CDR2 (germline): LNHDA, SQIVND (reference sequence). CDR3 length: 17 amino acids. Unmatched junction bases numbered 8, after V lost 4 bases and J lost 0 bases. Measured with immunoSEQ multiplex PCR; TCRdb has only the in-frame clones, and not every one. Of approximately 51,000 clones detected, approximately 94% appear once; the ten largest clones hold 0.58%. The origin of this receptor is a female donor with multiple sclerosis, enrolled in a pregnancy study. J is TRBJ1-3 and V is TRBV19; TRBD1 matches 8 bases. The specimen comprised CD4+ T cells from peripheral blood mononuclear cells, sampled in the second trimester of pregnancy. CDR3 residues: CASSRDRGEISGNTIYF. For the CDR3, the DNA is TGTGCCAGTAGTAGAGACAGGGGCGAGATCTCTGGAAACACCATATATTTT.